Listed here are 3 T cell receptor beta chains from one sample, sequenced in a study of T cell changes during pregnancy in multiple sclerosis. The protocol was immunoSEQ multiplex PCR, while the TCRdb copy is restricted to in-frame clones and leaves out a portion. The repertoire includes about 46,000 clones, around 92% of them detected once, and around 9.2% sits in the top ten. Sequences were derived from CD8+ T cells from peripheral blood mononuclear cells, sampled after pregnancy. The source is a female donor with multiple sclerosis, enrolled in a pregnancy study.

This rearrangement joins TRBV28 to TRBJ2-7, with D maybe TRBD2 (5 bases). The CDR3 contains 14 residues. Germline values: CDR1 MDHEN, CDR2 SYDVKM. Trimming removed 2 bases from V and 3 bases from J, with 11 bases in between. The CDR3 DNA reads as TGTGCCAGCAGTTTAAGGGTCCGGGGCTACGAGCAGTACTTC. As protein: CASSLRVRGYEQYF.

The rearrangement uses TRBV4-1 and TRBJ2-7, with a tentative D call TRBD1 (5 bases). The CDR3 covers 14 residues. Deletions cut 5 bases from V and 3 bases from J, with 14 bases between. Germline CDR1 MGHRA, CDR2 YSYEKL. CDR3 sequence reads: CASSYDSLNYEQYF. In DNA, the CDR3 is TGCGCCAGCAGCTATGACAGCTTAAACTACGAGCAGTACTTC.

The chain joins TRBV28 to TRBJ1-1; D call uncertain. Trimming shortened V by 5 bases and J by 11 bases, and 24 bases separated the two germline ends. The V gene's germline CDR1 is MDHEN and CDR2 SYDVKM. The CDR3 loop spans 15 amino acids. The CDR3 coding sequence is TGTGCCAGCAGTGGACCGGACTCTTATAGAGGTAGGGCTTTCTTT. As protein: CASSGPDSYRGRAFF.